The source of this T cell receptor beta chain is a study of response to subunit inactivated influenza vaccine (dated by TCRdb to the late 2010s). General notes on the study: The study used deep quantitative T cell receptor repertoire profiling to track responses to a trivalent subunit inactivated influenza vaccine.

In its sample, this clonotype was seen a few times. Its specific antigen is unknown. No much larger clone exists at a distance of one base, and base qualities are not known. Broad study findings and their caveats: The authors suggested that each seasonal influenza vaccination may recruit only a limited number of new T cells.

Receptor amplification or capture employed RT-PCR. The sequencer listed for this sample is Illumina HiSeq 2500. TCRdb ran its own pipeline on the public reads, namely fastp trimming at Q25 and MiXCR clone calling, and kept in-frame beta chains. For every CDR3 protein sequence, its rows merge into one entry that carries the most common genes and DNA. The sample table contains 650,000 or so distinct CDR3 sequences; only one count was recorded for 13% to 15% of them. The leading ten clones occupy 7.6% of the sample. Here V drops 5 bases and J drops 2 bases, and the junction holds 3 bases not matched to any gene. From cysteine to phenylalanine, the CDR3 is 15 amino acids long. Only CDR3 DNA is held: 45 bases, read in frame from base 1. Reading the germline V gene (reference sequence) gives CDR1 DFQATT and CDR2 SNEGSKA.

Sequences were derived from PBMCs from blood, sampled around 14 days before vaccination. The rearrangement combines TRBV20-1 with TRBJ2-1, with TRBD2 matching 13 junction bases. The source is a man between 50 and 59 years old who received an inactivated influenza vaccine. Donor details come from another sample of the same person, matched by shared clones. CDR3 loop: CSALGLAGTYNEQFF. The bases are TGCAGTGCTTTGGGACTAGCGGGAACCTACAATGAGCAGTTCTTC.